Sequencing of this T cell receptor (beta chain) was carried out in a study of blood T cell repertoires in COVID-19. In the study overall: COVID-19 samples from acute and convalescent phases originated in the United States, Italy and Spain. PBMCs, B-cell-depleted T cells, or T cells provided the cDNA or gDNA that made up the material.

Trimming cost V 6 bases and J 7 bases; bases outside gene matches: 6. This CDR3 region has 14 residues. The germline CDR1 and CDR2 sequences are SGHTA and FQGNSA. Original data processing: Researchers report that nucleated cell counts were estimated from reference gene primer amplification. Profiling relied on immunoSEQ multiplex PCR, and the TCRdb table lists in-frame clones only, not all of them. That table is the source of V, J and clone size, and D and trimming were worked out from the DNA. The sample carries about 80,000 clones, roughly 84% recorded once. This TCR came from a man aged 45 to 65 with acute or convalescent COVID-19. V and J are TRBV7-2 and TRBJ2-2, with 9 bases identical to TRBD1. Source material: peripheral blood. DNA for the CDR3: TGTGCCAGCAGGAGCGGGACAGGGTACGGGGAGCTGTTTTTT. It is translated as CASRSGTGYGELFF.